One and the same sample provided the 20 T cell receptor beta chains below, sequenced in a study of vaccination and CD4 T cells after COVID-19. No antigen has been identified for these receptors. The time point: late sampling 161 to 241 days after vaccination in a few convalescent patients. Treatment here: approximately 9-day PBMC culture with coronavirus spike peptide pools or control peptides (ViraFEST assay). The Oncomine TCR Beta short-read assay sequenced DNA from cultured CD4+ T cells. From the PCR reads, TCRdb called clonotypes with MiXCR, one entry per CDR3 protein. This sample has about 30,000 distinct CDR3 sequences, with 36% found just once. The sequencing here drew on CD4+ T cells from blood, cultured in vitro, taken about 7 months after SARS-CoV-2 vaccination. Every receptor here comes from a human donor who had recovered from COVID-19.

This clonotype has a handful of counts. The V gene is TRBV20-1, the J gene TRBJ2-3, with 10 nucleotides matching TRBD2. Germline V gives CDR1 DFQATT, CDR2 SNEGSKA (reference sequence). Losses at the gene ends were 6 bases for V and 4 bases for J; bases not matched to a gene: 10. This CDR3 comprises 15 residues. The CDR3 region has the DNA TGCAGTGCCATACTAGCGGGAAGGGTCTCAGATACGCAGTATTTT. This encodes CSAILAGRVSDTQYF.

This clonotype occurred a few times. The genes are TRBV7-9 and TRBJ1-2; 7 bases agree with TRBD1. Germline V gene sequence: CDR1 SEHNR, CDR2 FQNEAQ (reference sequence). V trimming: 9 bases; J trimming: 8 bases; junction bases outside the gene matches: 6. This CDR3 has 11 residues. In DNA form, the CDR3 reads TGTGCCAGTGAATTCAGGGGGGGCTACACCTTC. This encodes CASEFRGGYTF.

This clonotype was observed once. The chain recombines TRBV7-2 with TRBJ2-6; 11 bases agree with TRBD2. The germline V gene encodes CDR1 SGHTA and CDR2 FQGNSA. This CDR3 contains 19 residues. Losses at the gene ends were 5 bases for V and 2 bases for J; bases not matched to a gene: 11. The CDR3 DNA sequence: TGTGCCAGCAGCCGTGGACTAGCGGGTCCCGGGACTGGGGCCAACGTCCTGACTTTC. This codes for CASSRGLAGPGTGANVLTF.

This clonotype was detected only a few times. The chain is built from TRBV10-1 and TRBJ2-7; D gene unclear. Deletions cut 1 base from V and 6 bases from J, with 10 bases between. This CDR3 has 13 residues. The germline gives CDR1 WNHNN, CDR2 SYGVQD (reference sequence). This chain's CDR3 is CASSEYWRTEQYF. As DNA, the CDR3 is TGCGCCAGCAGTGAGTATTGGCGGACCGAGCAGTACTTC.

The chain couples TRBV6-1 to TRBJ2-7; D possibly matches TRBD1 or TRBD2 (5 bases each). V lost 4 bases and J 4 bases, leaving 14 bases between the germline ends. The germline V gene has CDR1 MNHNS and CDR2 SASEGT. The CDR3 consists of 14 residues. DNA of the CDR3: TGTGCCAGCAGTGGGACACACACGGGGTACGAGCAGTACTTC. Its protein product is CASSGTHTGYEQYF.

The chain joins TRBV20-1 to TRBJ2-5, with TRBD2 identical over 11 bases. The CDR3 covers 13 residues. The V and J ends lost 3 bases and 4 bases, in that order; junction bases with no gene match: 1. Germline V lookup: CDR1 DFQATT, CDR2 SNEGSKA (reference sequence). The chain's CDR3 is CSASGLAGETQYF. The DNA of the CDR3 is TGCAGTGCTAGCGGACTAGCGGGAGAGACCCAGTACTTC.

The chain uses TRBV20-1 and TRBJ2-3, with 14 bases matching TRBD2. Germline V gene data show CDR1 as DFQATT and CDR2 as SNEGSKA (reference sequence). The CDR3 loop spans 17 amino acids. CDR3 bases: TGCACCACCCTGGGGGGACTAGCGGGAGCGGACACAGATACGCAGTATTTT. It encodes CTTLGGLAGADTDTQYF.

This chain uses TRBV7-9 with TRBJ2-7; D is ambiguous. Germline V lookup: CDR1 SEHNR, CDR2 FQNEAQ (reference sequence). Trimming removed 7 bases from V and 2 bases from J, with 12 bases in between. The CDR3 extends over 13 amino acids. CDR3 residues: CASTSDQTYEQYF. CDR3 coding DNA: TGTGCCAGCACATCAGACCAAACCTACGAGCAGTACTTC.

The rearrangement uses TRBV20-1 and TRBJ2-7; D possibly corresponds to TRBD2 (5 bases). V lost 0 bases and J 3 bases, leaving 12 bases between the germline ends. Germline V CDR1 and CDR2: DFQATT, SNEGSKA (reference sequence). The CDR3 contains 14 residues. The DNA of the CDR3 is TGCAGTGCTAGAGACGCCGACTACCACTACGAGCAGTACTTC. Amino acid sequence: CSARDADYHYEQYF.

Notes on this clonotype: No conserved phenylalanine or tryptophan is present at the end of the CDR3, so a read error is the likely explanation. The V gene is TRBV20-1, the J gene TRBJ2-5; 9 bases match TRBD1. CDR1 and CDR2 (germline): DFQATT, SNEGSKA (reference sequence). Germline trimming cut 0 bases from V and 2 bases from J; bases unmatched to any gene: 1. The CDR3 is made up of 14 amino acids. The CDR3 spells CSARDGQGQETQYL. The CDR3 DNA reads TGCAGTGCTAGAGACGGACAGGGGCAAGAGACCCAGTACCTC.

Judged by abundance, this clonotype is medium-sized. This chain joins TRBV27 and TRBJ1-6; 9 nucleotides align to TRBD1. The length of the CDR3 is 16 residues. The ends lost 3 bases at V and 8 bases at J; junction bases unmatched: 8. In germline, CDR1 is MNHEY, CDR2 SMNVEV (reference sequence). CDR3 sequence (DNA): TGTGCCAGCAGTTTCTACGGACAGGGGTCAGATTCACCCCTCCACTTT. Translation: CASSFYGQGSDSPLHF.

This clonotype has more than one count but fewer than ten. The chain joins TRBV7-9 to TRBJ2-2, with D perhaps given as TRBD1 or TRBD2 (6 bases each). Between the trimmed V and J ends, which lost 6 bases and 1 base, there was a span of 15 bases. This CDR3 is 16 amino acids long. Germline loops: CDR1 SEHNR, CDR2 FQNEAQ (reference sequence). CDR3 loop: CASRRGLRGNTGELFF. The CDR3 nucleotides are TGTGCCAGCAGGAGGGGGTTGCGGGGGAACACCGGGGAGCTGTTTTTT.

This chain links TRBV20-1 with TRBJ2-5; maybe TRBD2 (5 bases). Looked up from germline, CDR1 is DFQATT and CDR2 is SNEGSKA (reference sequence). This CDR3 has 16 residues. Trimming stripped 1 base from V and 5 bases from J, with 20 bases between. The CDR3 nucleotides read TGCAGTGCTAGAGGGGCGGACTGGCATGAATGGGAGACCCAGTACTTC. Translation gives CSARGADWHEWETQYF.

This rearrangement joins TRBV6-2 or TRBV6-3 to TRBJ2-7; TRBD2 matches at 14 bases. The V gene end was trimmed by 11 bases and the J gene end by 4 bases; junction bases not matched to a gene: 7. CDR3 length: 14 residues. CDR1 and CDR2 from the germline V gene are MNHEY and SVGEGT. The chain's CDR3 is CAASGTSGSYEQYF. The CDR3 coding sequence is TGTGCCGCGTCCGGGACTAGCGGGAGTTACGAGCAGTACTTC.

This clonotype has a handful of counts. V is TRBV15 and J is TRBJ1-1; no definite D call. Germline V gives CDR1 LNHNV, CDR2 YYDKDF (reference sequence). The germline V and J ends were trimmed by 3 bases and 0 bases, with 5 bases remaining between them. This CDR3 is 13 amino acids long. The CDR3 sequence is CATSSSLNTEAFF. CDR3 nucleotides: TGTGCCACCAGCAGCTCACTGAACACTGAAGCTTTCTTT.

This clonotype was detected only a few times. This chain uses TRBV24-1 with TRBJ2-5, with 13 bases matching TRBD2. CDR1 and CDR2 (germline): KGHDR, SFDVKD. J gave up 2 bases and V 2 bases, and 7 bases lay outside the gene matches. The CDR3 spans 18 residues. CDR3 in DNA: TGTGCCACCAGTGATTCGGCGGTGACTAGCGGGAGGCAAGAGACCCAGTACTTC. As protein: CATSDSAVTSGRQETQYF.

This clonotype occurred a few times. The chain joins TRBV24-1 to TRBJ2-1; D may match TRBD1 or TRBD2 (5 bases each). V was trimmed by 7 bases and J by 9 bases, leaving 18 bases between them. The CDR3 is 14 residues long. Looked up from germline, CDR1 is KGHDR and CDR2 is SFDVKD. The CDR3 reads CATSGTDPATEQFF. CDR3 nucleotides: TGTGCCACCAGCGGGACGGACCCCGCTACTGAGCAGTTCTTC.

V is TRBV6-4 and J is TRBJ2-1; 8 positions match TRBD2. Trimming cost V 6 bases and J 7 bases; bases outside gene matches: 5. The CDR3 consists of 13 residues. Germline V gene sequence: CDR1 MRHNA, CDR2 SNTAGT. The CDR3 spells CASRGTSLNEQFF. In DNA, the CDR3 is TGTGCCAGCAGGGGGACTAGTTTGAATGAGCAGTTCTTC.

The rearrangement uses TRBV7-9 and TRBJ2-5, with D hard to call. V gave up 4 bases and J gave up 7 bases, with 16 bases separating them. CDR3 length: 14 amino acids. CDR1 and CDR2 (germline): SEHNR, FQNEAQ (reference sequence). DNA of the CDR3: TGTGCCAGCAGCTGGGCGCTCGCGAACGGGACCCAGTACTTC. Amino acids: CASSWALANGTQYF.

The J gene is TRBJ2-3, the V gene TRBV27, with a weak D call TRBD1 (5 bases). The CDR3 covers 13 residues. Germline CDR1 is MNHEY and CDR2 is SMNVEV (reference sequence). The V and J ends lost 8 bases and 7 bases respectively, with 16 bases between them. CDR3 amino acids: CASHGARTHTQYF. CDR3 in DNA: TGTGCCAGCCATGGGGCCCGCACTCATACGCAGTATTTT.